Each of the 5 T cell receptor beta chains below was sequenced from the same sample in a study of PD-L1 blockade in urothelial cancer. Some clones are missing from TCRdb's copy, which holds only in-frame ones; the method was immunoSEQ multiplex PCR. The repertoire holds under 30,000 clones, with about 79% as singletons. Regarding time point: peripheral blood 6 weeks after treatment start. This specimen consisted of PBMCs, obtained around atezolizumab (anti-PD-L1) treatment. These receptor sequences come from a man aged 70-80 years with urothelial cancer.

This clone was detected a few times. This sequence joins TRBV7-9 and TRBJ1-1, with D perhaps matching TRBD1 (6 bases). The V gene lost 0 bases and the J gene lost 4 bases, with 9 bases spanning the gap. Looked up from germline, CDR1 is SEHNR and CDR2 is FQNEAQ (reference sequence). The CDR3 totals 14 residues. The CDR3 region is CASSLAFRGTEAFF. The CDR3 coding sequence is TGTGCCAGCAGCTTAGCGTTCAGGGGCACTGAAGCTTTCTTT.

The rearrangement links TRBV6-1 to TRBJ2-5, with a weak D call TRBD1 (5 bases). Germline V gene sequence: CDR1 MNHNS, CDR2 SASEGT. Trimming left V 7 bases short and J 5 bases short, with 14 bases between. The CDR3 has 13 residues. The CDR3 DNA follows: TGTGCCAGCATGGGTAGGGGTGAGGAGACCCAGTACTTC. Residues: CASMGRGEETQYF.

The chain has TRBV7-3 and TRBJ1-2; no clear D gene. Germline V gives CDR1 SGHTA, CDR2 FQGTGA. The CDR3 spans 13 residues. Trimming stripped 2 bases from V and 3 bases from J, with 7 bases between. The CDR3, as DNA: TGTGCCAGCAGCTTAGACGGGGACTATGGCTACACCTTC. This sequence encodes CASSLDGDYGYTF.

The rearrangement joins TRBV6-5 to TRBJ2-1, with TRBD1 matching over 10 bases. Germline CDR1 MNHEY, CDR2 SVGAGI. V was pared by 5 bases and J by 2 bases, with 3 bases of the junction left unmatched. The CDR3 is 15 residues long. CDR3 residues: CASSTTGGAYNEQFF. CDR3 nucleotides: TGTGCCAGCAGTACGACAGGGGGCGCCTACAATGAGCAGTTCTTC.

In its sample, this clone was seen once. The chain has TRBV6-1 and TRBJ2-7, with D possibly being TRBD1 (7 bases). V shed 1 base and J shed 4 bases, with 11 bases lying between them. There are 14 residues in the CDR3. Germline loops: CDR1 MNHNS, CDR2 SASEGT. The CDR3 DNA reads TGTGCCAGCAGTGAAGTCGGGGGACAGTACGAGCAGTACTTC. Protein product: CASSEVGGQYEQYF.